These 15 T cell receptor beta chains came from one sample sequenced in a study of blood T cell repertoires in COVID-19. The method was immunoSEQ multiplex PCR; TCRdb's version includes in-frame clones alone and lacks a portion of them. The sample yields about 200,000 clones, 86% seen once. The material sequenced was PBMCs or T cells enriched from blood (not recorded which). Receptor source: a woman in her thirties or forties in a cohort exposed to, infected with or recovered from COVID-19 (not recorded which).

V gene TRBV2 combines with J gene TRBJ2-7; tentative D call: TRBD2 (5 bases). Germline V gene sequence: CDR1 SNHLY, CDR2 FYNNEI. The CDR3 consists of 15 residues. Trimming cost V 1 base and J 4 bases, with 14 bases left between them. This CDR3 reads CASSEEASNPYEQYF. CDR3 bases: TGTGCCAGCAGTGAAGAAGCTAGCAACCCTTACGAGCAGTACTTC. Looking up the rest from reference TRBV2 and TRBJ2-7 gives the full variable domain: EPEVTQTPSHQVTQMGQEVILRCVPISNHLYFYWYRQILGQKVEFLVSFYNNEISEKSEIFDDQFSVERPDGSNFTLKIRSTKLEDSAMYFCASSEEASNPYEQYFGPGTRLTVT.

This clone was picked up one time. The V gene is TRBV19, the J gene TRBJ2-7, with D possibly matching TRBD1 (6 bases). The V gene lost 7 bases and the J gene lost 3 bases, with 13 bases spanning the gap. Germline lookup yields CDR1 LNHDA and CDR2 SQIVND (reference sequence). The CDR3 consists of 13 residues. CDR3: CASNTGSGYEQYF. In DNA form, the CDR3 reads TGTGCCAGTAACACAGGGTCTGGCTACGAGCAGTACTTC.

This CDR3 reads CASSPYRDTQYF. The CDR3 region has the DNA TGTGCCAGCAGTCCATACAGGGATACGCAGTATTTT. The genes are TRBV27 and TRBJ2-3, with D possibly TRBD1 on 5 matching bases. Germline CDR1 is MNHEY and CDR2 is SMNVEV (reference sequence). The V end was cut by 5 bases, the J end by 6 bases, with 9 bases between. The CDR3 is made up of 12 amino acids.

This chain uses TRBV28 with TRBJ2-2, with a weak D call TRBD2 (7 bases). Germline values: CDR1 MDHEN, CDR2 SYDVKM. The CDR3 contains 18 residues. V was cut by 0 bases and J by 5 bases, with 19 bases left in between. CDR3 sequence (DNA): TGTGCCAGCAGTTTATGGTCCGGGGGCGCGGGGGCTACCGGGGAGCTGTTTTTT. Amino acids: CASSLWSGGAGATGELFF. The whole variable domain, filled in from reference TRBV28 and TRBJ2-2, reads DVKVTQSSRYLVKRTGEKVFLECVQDMDHENMFWYRQDPGLGLRLIYFSYDVKMKEKGDIPEGYSVSREKKERFSLILESASTNQTSMYLCASSLWSGGAGATGELFFGEGSRLTVL.

The V call is TRBV4-1, the J call TRBJ2-1, with TRBD2 identical over 13 bases. The CDR3 is made up of 17 amino acids. After removal of 5 bases from V and 5 bases from J, the junction contained 9 bases not matched to a gene. The germline CDR1 and CDR2 sequences are MGHRA and YSYEKL. The DNA of the CDR3 is TGCGCCAGCAGCGAGAGCGTGACTAGCGGGAGGCACAATGAGCAGTTCTTC. It translates to CASSESVTSGRHNEQFF.

The rearrangement links TRBV19 to TRBJ1-5; TRBD1 agrees at 7 bases. The ends lost 5 bases at V and 6 bases at J; junction bases unmatched: 7. Per germline, CDR1 LNHDA and CDR2 SQIVND (reference sequence). The CDR3 contains 14 residues. The CDR3: CASSDQGVSQPQHF. CDR3 DNA sequence: TGTGCCAGTAGTGACCAGGGGGTTAGTCAGCCCCAGCATTTT.

This clone was detected once. J is TRBJ1-5 and V is TRBV19, with 8 nucleotides matching TRBD1. This CDR3 is 16 amino acids long. Per the germline V gene, CDR1 is LNHDA and CDR2 is SQIVND (reference sequence). V lost 7 bases and J lost 5; bases outside the gene matches: 13. CDR3 sequence (DNA): TGTGCCAGTACCTTCTCCCCCCCGACAGGGGATCAGCCCCAGCATTTT. This codes for CASTFSPPTGDQPQHF.

The CDR3 nucleotides read TGTGCCAGCAGTTCAAACCTAGCGGGGAAAGAGACCCAGTACTTC. Encoded protein: CASSSNLAGKETQYF. The chain couples TRBV6-2 or TRBV6-3 to TRBJ2-5, with 9 bases that match TRBD2. Trimming removed 4 bases from V and 3 bases from J; junction bases left unmatched: 6. Germline V gives CDR1 MNHEY, CDR2 SVGEGT. This CDR3 is 15 amino acids long.

The J gene is TRBJ2-7, the V gene TRBV6-5, with D perhaps TRBD1 (6 bases). The CDR3 covers 13 residues. Germline V gene data show CDR1 as MNHEY and CDR2 as SVGAGI. V was cut by 10 bases and J by 0 bases, with 13 bases left in between. For the CDR3, the DNA is TGTGCCATGCTACAGGGATTCTCCTACGAGCAGTACTTC. It specifies CAMLQGFSYEQYF.

This chain uses TRBV6-2 or TRBV6-3 with TRBJ2-4; the D gene is possibly TRBD2 (6 bases). The germline V and J ends were trimmed by 2 bases and 1 base, with 9 bases remaining between them. The CDR3 is 15 residues long. Per the germline V gene, CDR1 is MNHEY and CDR2 is SVGEGT. The CDR3 nucleotides read TGTGCCAGCAGTTACGTAGCGGAGGCCAAAAACATTCAGTACTTC. Amino acids: CASSYVAEAKNIQYF.

This chain joins TRBV12-3 or TRBV12-4 and TRBJ1-5; no firm D call. The CDR3 has 13 residues. V lost 1 base and J 6 bases, leaving 7 bases between the germline ends. DNA of the CDR3: TGTGCCAGCAGTTTAGGCGGCCCTCAGCCCCAGCATTTT. Translated: CASSLGGPQPQHF.

This clone was detected ten times or more. This chain connects TRBV7-9 to TRBJ2-1; 11 nucleotides match TRBD2. This CDR3 is 17 amino acids long. Per the germline V gene, CDR1 is SEHNR and CDR2 is FQNEAQ (reference sequence). V shed 1 base, J shed 7 bases, and the junction held 9 bases outside the gene matches. CDR3 bases: TGTGCCAGCAGCTTAGAGGGTCTAGCGGGGGGAGGGAATGAGCAGTTCTTC. Protein: CASSLEGLAGGGNEQFF.

This chain uses TRBV2 with TRBJ2-5, with D perhaps matching TRBD2 (5 bases). CDR1 SNHLY and CDR2 FYNNEI come from the germline V gene. V lost 4 bases and J lost 1, with 19 bases in between. This CDR3 region has 17 residues. The CDR3, as DNA: TGTGCCAGCAGTGGTTCATATAACCAACGGGGCCAAGAGACCCAGTACTTC. Amino acids: CASSGSYNQRGQETQYF.

The J gene is TRBJ2-7, the V gene TRBV7-9; possible D gene TRBD1, 6 bases. Trimming removed 4 bases at V and 0 bases at J, with 25 bases between. This CDR3 spans 19 amino acids. Germline values: CDR1 SEHNR, CDR2 FQNEAQ (reference sequence). The CDR3 here is CASSSRGRDTNTISYEQYF. CDR3 nucleotide sequence: TGTGCCAGCAGCTCGAGAGGTAGGGACACCAACACCATCTCCTACGAGCAGTACTTC.

V gene TRBV6-2 or TRBV6-3 combines with J gene TRBJ2-7; TRBD2 might be the D (7 bases). V was cut by 2 bases and J by 1 base, with 15 bases left in between. Germline V lookup: CDR1 MNHEY, CDR2 SVGEGT. The CDR3 extends over 16 amino acids. DNA for the CDR3: TGTGCCAGCAGTTACGTGTGGCGGGGGCCGTCCTACGAGCAGTACTTC. Translation: CASSYVWRGPSYEQYF.